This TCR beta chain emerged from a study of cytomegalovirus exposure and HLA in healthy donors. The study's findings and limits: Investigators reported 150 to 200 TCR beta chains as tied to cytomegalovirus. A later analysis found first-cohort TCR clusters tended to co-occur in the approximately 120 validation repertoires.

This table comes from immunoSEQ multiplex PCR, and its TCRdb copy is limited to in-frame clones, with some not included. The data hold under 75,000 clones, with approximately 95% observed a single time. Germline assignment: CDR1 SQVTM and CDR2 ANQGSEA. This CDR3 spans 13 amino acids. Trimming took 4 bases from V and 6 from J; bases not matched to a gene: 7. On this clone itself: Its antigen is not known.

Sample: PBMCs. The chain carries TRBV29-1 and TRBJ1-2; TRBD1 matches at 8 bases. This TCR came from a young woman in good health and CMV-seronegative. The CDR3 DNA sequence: TGCAGCGTTGGGAACAGGGGGGCGGATGGCTACACCTTC. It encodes CSVGNRGADGYTF.